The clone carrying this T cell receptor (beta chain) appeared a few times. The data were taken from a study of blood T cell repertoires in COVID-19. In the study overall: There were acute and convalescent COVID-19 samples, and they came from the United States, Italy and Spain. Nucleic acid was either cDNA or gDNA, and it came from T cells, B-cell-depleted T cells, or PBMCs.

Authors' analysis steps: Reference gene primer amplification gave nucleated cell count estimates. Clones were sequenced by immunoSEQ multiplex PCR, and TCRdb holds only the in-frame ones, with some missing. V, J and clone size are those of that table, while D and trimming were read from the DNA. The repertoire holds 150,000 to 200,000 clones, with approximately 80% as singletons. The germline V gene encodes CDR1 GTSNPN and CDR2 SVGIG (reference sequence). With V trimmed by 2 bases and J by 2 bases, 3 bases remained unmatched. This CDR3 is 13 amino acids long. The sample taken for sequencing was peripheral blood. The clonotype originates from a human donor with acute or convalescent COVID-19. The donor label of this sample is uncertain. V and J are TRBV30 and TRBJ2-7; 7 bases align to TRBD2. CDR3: CAWSRGSTYEQYF. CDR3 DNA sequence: TGTGCCTGGAGTCGCGGGAGCACCTACGAGCAGTACTTC.